Described below is a single T cell receptor (beta chain) sequence and its context. This sample was included in a study of blood T cell repertoires in COVID-19. At the level of the study: PBMCs, B-cell-depleted T cells, or T cells provided the cDNA or gDNA that made up the material.

Original processing methods: Estimated nucleated cell counts came from reference gene primer amplification. Here immunoSEQ multiplex PCR was the method, and the copy in TCRdb shows in-frame clones only, minus some. That table is the source of V, J and clone size, and D and trimming were worked out from the DNA. The repertoire has some 170,000 clones, around 90% of them found once; the top ten carry more than 1.5%. Germline V gene sequence: CDR1 LGHNA, CDR2 YSLEER. V was clipped by 0 bases and J by 7 bases, with 10 bases between them. The CDR3 spans 14 residues. The receptor's source is a woman between 50 and 59 years old with acute or convalescent COVID-19. Sequencing used peripheral blood. This rearrangement joins TRBV4-3 to TRBJ1-5; TRBD1 might be the D (5 bases). The CDR3 spells CASSQDRWGQPQHF. As DNA, the CDR3 is TGCGCCAGCAGCCAAGATCGCTGGGGCCAGCCCCAGCATTTT.